A single T cell receptor beta chain is shown here with its context. TCRdb ran MiXCR on the PCR reads and lists one entry per CDR3 protein. The sample records about 100,000 distinct CDR3 sequences, around 33% being singletons. The V gene lost 7 bases and the J gene lost 4 bases, with 17 bases spanning the gap. Germline CDR1 and CDR2: WNHNN and SYGVQD (reference sequence). The CDR3 contains 14 residues. This sample stems from a study of molecular identifiers for immune sequencing clone quantification. The V call is TRBV10-1, the J call TRBJ2-7; maybe TRBD2 (6 bases). This clonotype was sampled from a human donor in good health. Some libraries in this study had Jurkat cell RNA spiked in. Sequenced input: naive CD8+ T cells from blood, with Jurkat cell RNA spiked in. Indicated subset: FACS-sorted CD8+CD4-CCR7+CD45RA+ naive T cells. The CDR3 protein is CASKVAPGTYEQYF. The CDR3 bases are TGCGCCAGCAAAGTCGCTCCCGGGACTTACGAGCAGTACTTC.